Below are 18 T cell receptor beta chains sequenced from a single sample in a study of beta chain features in type 1 diabetes. Expressed TCRB transcripts were sequenced after all isolated RNA was converted to cDNA. TCRdb keeps only in-frame clones here, not all; method: immunoSEQ multiplex PCR. Of about 40,000 clones in the sample, around 50% were seen once. Sequencing was performed on stem cell memory CD4+ T cells from blood. The origin of the receptors is a woman in her 30s in good health.

The genes are TRBV7-2 and TRBJ2-1; the D is unclear. From germline, CDR1 is SGHTA and CDR2 FQGNSA. The CDR3 sequence is 15 residues long. The V end was cut by 1 base, the J end by 8 bases, with 15 bases between. The CDR3 bases are TGTGCCAGCAGCTTAGAACTGATTCTTACCCATGAGCAGTTCTTC. It specifies CASSLELILTHEQFF.

This clone was detected a few times. This chain connects TRBV25-1 to TRBJ2-1, with D possibly TRBD2 on 6 matching bases. The CDR3 runs 16 residues. V lost 3 bases to trimming and J lost 9 bases, with 21 bases between them. The germline V gene has CDR1 MGHDK and CDR2 SYGVNS. The CDR3: CASSDLAGSGATEQFF. The CDR3 DNA reads as TGTGCCAGCAGTGACTTGGCCGGGAGTGGGGCAACTGAGCAGTTCTTC. Full variable domain (remainder filled in from reference TRBV25-1 and TRBJ2-1): EADIYQTPRYLVIGTGKKITLECSQTMGHDKMYWYQQDPGMELHLIHYSYGVNSTEKGDLSSESTVSRIRTEHFPLTLESARPSHTSQYLCASSDLAGSGATEQFFGPGTRLTVL.

This chain connects TRBV14 to TRBJ2-1, with D possibly TRBD2 on 5 matching bases. Germline CDR1 reads SGHDN; CDR2 reads FVKESK. There are 18 residues in the CDR3. Trimming removed 4 bases at V and 0 bases at J, with 19 bases between. In nucleotides, the CDR3 is TGTGCCAGCAGCCTTACCTTACCGGGAACTCGCTCCTACAATGAGCAGTTCTTC. Protein product: CASSLTLPGTRSYNEQFF. Based on the CDR3 plus reference TRBV14 and TRBJ2-1, the full variable domain is EAGVTQFPSHSVIEKGQTVTLRCDPISGHDNLYWYRRVMGKEIKFLLHFVKESKQDESGMPNNRFLAERTGGTYSTLKVQPAELEDSGVYFCASSLTLPGTRSYNEQFFGPGTRLTVL.

The chain combines TRBV7-2 with TRBJ1-1, with D unresolved. Germline lookup yields CDR1 SGHTA and CDR2 FQGNSA. The CDR3 extends over 18 amino acids. The V and J ends lost 0 bases and 0 bases respectively, with 17 bases between them. CDR3 DNA: TGTGCCAGCAGCTTAGCGCTAATCATCCCCGGTCTGAACACTGAAGCTTTCTTT. The encoded protein is CASSLALIIPGLNTEAFF.

The count of this clone is one. The chain recombines TRBV6-6 with TRBJ1-5; possible D gene TRBD1, 6 bases. The V end was cut by 1 base, the J end by 0 bases, with 7 bases between. Germline CDR1 is MNHNY and CDR2 is SVGAGI (reference sequence). The CDR3 length is 15 residues. CDR3 sequence: CASSYLGGSNQPQHF. The CDR3, as DNA: TGTGCCAGCAGTTACTTAGGGGGTAGCAATCAGCCCCAGCATTTT.

The chain employs TRBV7-2 and TRBJ2-7, with a weak D call TRBD1 (5 bases). Germline V gene data show CDR1 as SGHTA and CDR2 as FQGNSA. With 5 bases removed from V and 3 bases from J, the gap between germline ends came to 8 bases. There are 12 residues in the CDR3. In nucleotides, the CDR3 is TGTGCCAGCAGCCCGGACAACTACGAGCAGTACTTC. It translates to CASSPDNYEQYF. Combining the CDR3 with reference TRBV7-2 and TRBJ2-7 gives the whole variable domain GAGVSQSPSNKVTEKGKDVELRCDPISGHTALYWYRQSLGQGLEFLIYFQGNSAPDKSGLPSDRFSAERTGGSVSTLTIQRTQQEDSAVYLCASSPDNYEQYFGPGTRLTVT.

The chain has TRBV9 and TRBJ2-5; 7 bases agree with TRBD1. The CDR3 consists of 14 residues. J gave up 5 bases and V 3 bases, and 7 bases lay outside the gene matches. Germline loops: CDR1 SGDLS, CDR2 YYNGEE. CDR3 loop: CASSATGYGETQYF. The CDR3 DNA follows: TGTGCCAGCAGCGCGACAGGGTATGGCGAGACCCAGTACTTC.

This chain connects TRBV18 to TRBJ2-7, with D tentatively TRBD2 (5 bases). Germline V gives CDR1 KGHSH, CDR2 LQKENI. CDR3 length: 13 amino acids. V gave up 6 bases and J gave up 6 bases, with 15 bases separating them. The chain's CDR3 is CASSPRTSGEQYF. The CDR3 nucleotides read TGTGCCAGCTCCCCCCGTACGAGCGGCGAGCAGTACTTC.

Comment on this clone: Its ends do not fully match the called genes, so a read error is possible. The DNA for the CDR3 is TGTGCTAGCAGCCAAAATAGCGCGAGCTCCTACAATGAGCAGTTCTTC. This sequence encodes CASSQNSASSYNEQFF. The chain links TRBV7-7 to TRBJ2-1; possible D gene TRBD2, 5 bases. The germline CDR1 and CDR2 sequences are SSHAT and FNYEAQ (reference sequence). The length of the CDR3 is 16 residues.

This sequence joins TRBV29-1 and TRBJ1-1; D remains unclear. Trimming stripped 3 bases from V and 4 bases from J, with 9 bases between. This CDR3 has 12 amino acids. Germline V gene sequence: CDR1 SQVTM, CDR2 ANQGSEA. This chain's CDR3 is CSVEEVTTEAFF. The CDR3 DNA reads as TGCAGCGTTGAGGAGGTTACCACTGAAGCTTTCTTT.

Only a few counts were recorded for this clone. CDR3 in DNA: TGTGCCAGTAGCAAGAGGGCTTACGTCGGGACCGGGGAGCTGTTTTTT. Translation gives CASSKRAYVGTGELFF. V gene TRBV19 combines with J gene TRBJ2-2, with D possibly matching TRBD2 (5 bases). Trimming took off 6 bases at V and 5 bases at J, with 19 bases between the two ends. The CDR3 contains 16 residues. The germline V gene has CDR1 LNHDA and CDR2 SQIVND (reference sequence).

This clone came up a few times. V usage is TRBV4-3 and J usage is TRBJ2-7, with a possible D match to TRBD1 (5 bases). Germline-derived CDR1 and CDR2 are LGHNA and YSLEER. The length of the CDR3 is 13 residues. V lost 3 bases and J 4 bases, leaving 10 bases between the germline ends. This CDR3 reads CASSQRTGYEQYF. Here the CDR3 DNA reads TGCGCCAGCAGCCAGCGAACAGGTTACGAGCAGTACTTC.

The chain couples TRBV5-5 to TRBJ2-1; 8 bases align to TRBD1. J gave up 7 bases and V 1 base, and 10 bases lay outside the gene matches. This CDR3 is 16 amino acids long. CDR1 is SGHKS, CDR2 YYEKEE, per germline (reference sequence). The CDR3 sequence is CASSLLGQGFANEQFF. CDR3 in DNA: TGTGCCAGCAGCTTGCTTGGACAGGGATTTGCGAATGAGCAGTTCTTC.

This rearrangement joins TRBV18 to TRBJ2-4, with a possible D match to TRBD2 (7 bases). This CDR3 region has 16 residues. Germline CDR1 and CDR2: KGHSH and LQKENI. V lost 3 bases and J lost 1, with 13 bases in between. The CDR3 region is CASSPAGALAKNIQYF. The CDR3 coding sequence is TGTGCCAGCTCACCGGCGGGGGCGCTGGCCAAAAACATTCAGTACTTC. Combining the CDR3 with reference TRBV18 and TRBJ2-4 gives the whole variable domain NAGVMQNPRHLVRRRGQEARLRCSPMKGHSHVYWYRQLPEEGLKFMVYLQKENIIDESGMPKERFSAEFPKEGPSILRIQQVVRGDSAAYFCASSPAGALAKNIQYFGAGTRLSVL.

This chain connects TRBV11-1 to TRBJ2-2; maybe TRBD2 (6 bases). The CDR3 has 15 residues. V shed 3 bases and J shed 6 bases, with 14 bases lying between them. Germline values: CDR1 SGHAT, CDR2 FQDESV (reference sequence). CDR3 protein: CASSFGGAFAGELFF. Here the CDR3 DNA reads TGTGCCAGCAGCTTTGGAGGGGCCTTCGCCGGGGAGCTGTTTTTT.

This clone was counted a few times. V gene TRBV19 combines with J gene TRBJ2-1; 8 bases map to TRBD2. The germline V gene has CDR1 LNHDA and CDR2 SQIVND (reference sequence). J gave up 7 bases and V 5 bases, and 13 bases lay outside the gene matches. The CDR3 has 16 amino acids. DNA for the CDR3: TGTGCCAGTAGTGCATCCGGGACTAGTCGGTCAAATGAGCAGTTCTTC. Translated, it gives CASSASGTSRSNEQFF.

This clone was found once. An end of the junction does not agree with germline; a read error may underlie this. The chain carries TRBV29-1 and TRBJ1-2; D perhaps matches TRBD1 (5 bases). Germline-derived CDR1 and CDR2 are SQVTM and ANQGSEA. This CDR3 is built from 12 residues. The CDR3 is CSVVSPRGGTRF. In DNA, the CDR3 is TGCAGCGTTGTGTCCCCTCGGGGGGGAACAAGGTTC.

The J gene is TRBJ2-1, the V gene TRBV2; 11 nucleotides agree with TRBD1. Germline-derived CDR1 and CDR2 are SNHLY and FYNNEI. The V and J ends lost 7 bases and 6 bases, in that order; junction bases with no gene match: 5. This CDR3 contains 14 residues. CDR3 residues: CASTGTGGVNEQFF. CDR3 DNA sequence: TGTGCCAGCACCGGGACAGGGGGTGTCAATGAGCAGTTCTTC.